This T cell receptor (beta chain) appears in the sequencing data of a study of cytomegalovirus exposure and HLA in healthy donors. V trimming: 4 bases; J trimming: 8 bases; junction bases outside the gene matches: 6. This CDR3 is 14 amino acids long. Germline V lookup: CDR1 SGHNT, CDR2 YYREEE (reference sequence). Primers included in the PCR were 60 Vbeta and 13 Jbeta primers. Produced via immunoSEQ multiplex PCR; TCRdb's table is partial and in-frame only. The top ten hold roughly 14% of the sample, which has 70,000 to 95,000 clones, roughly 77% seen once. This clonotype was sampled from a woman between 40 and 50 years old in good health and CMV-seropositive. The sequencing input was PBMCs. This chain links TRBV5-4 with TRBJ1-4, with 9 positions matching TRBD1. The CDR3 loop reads CASSTDRGNEKLFF. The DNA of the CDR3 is TGTGCCAGCAGCACCGACAGGGGGAACGAAAAACTGTTTTTT.